This T cell receptor (beta chain) was profiled in a study of CD8+CD57+ T cells in acquired aplastic anemia. CDR3 length: 16 residues. Germline CDR1 is SEHNR and CDR2 is FQNEAQ (reference sequence). Unmatched junction bases numbered 7, after V lost 0 bases and J lost 3 bases. This clonotype was detected once. Both TCR beta VDJ combination and CDR3 sequence profiling were carried out. Genomic DNA was the template for this profiling. TCRdb itself ran the reads through MiXCR, one entry per CDR3 protein. The sample includes around 180,000 distinct CDR3 sequences, over 60% of them seen just once. The chain is built from TRBV7-9 and TRBJ2-7; 8 nucleotides align to TRBD1. The clonotype was recovered from a human donor with severe aplastic anemia or a healthy control (not recorded which). Sequencing used sorted CD4+, CD8+, or CD8+CD57+ T cells (not recorded which) from PBMCs. Here the CDR3 reads CASSLAPAGGSYEQYF. The CDR3 DNA reads TGTGCCAGCAGCTTAGCCCCGGCAGGGGGCAGCTACGAGCAGTACTTC.